The present T cell receptor (beta chain) was sequenced within a study of response to subunit inactivated influenza vaccine (dated by TCRdb to 2017 to 2018). The study in broad terms: Deep quantitative profiling of the T cell receptor repertoire was used in the study to follow responses to a trivalent subunit inactivated influenza vaccine. Results the study describes overall, beyond this receptor: The authors proposed that each seasonal influenza vaccination may bring in only a limited number of new T cells.

Comment on this clonotype: No antigen is known for it. There are no base qualities to consult, and no much larger clone falls within one base.

The library was prepared using RT-PCR. The run used an Illumina HiSeq 2500. TCRdb took the public reads, trimmed them with fastp at Q25, ran MiXCR for clone calling and kept in-frame beta chains. A single entry per CDR3 protein holds the most common genes and DNA from its merged rows. The sample contains around 790,000 distinct CDR3 sequences, 21% of them found a single time. The ten largest clones capture roughly 10% of the sample. The starting material was PBMCs from blood, obtained 5 to 6 days after vaccination. This clonotype was sampled from a man aged 45 to 65 who received an inactivated influenza vaccine. Donor details come from another sample of the same person, matched by shared clones.

The CDR3: CASSELTDTQYF. The DNA reads TGTGCCAGCAGTGAACTGACAGATACGCAGTATTTT. The chain uses TRBV6-1 and TRBJ2-3; the D gene assignment is ambiguous. A distance of 3 bases separates the germline ends of V and J, which lose 2 bases and 3 bases respectively. Looking up the germline V gene yields CDR1 MNHNS and CDR2 SASEGT. Measured from the cysteine to the phenylalanine, the CDR3 is 12 residues long. Only CDR3 DNA is held: 36 bases, read in frame from base 1.